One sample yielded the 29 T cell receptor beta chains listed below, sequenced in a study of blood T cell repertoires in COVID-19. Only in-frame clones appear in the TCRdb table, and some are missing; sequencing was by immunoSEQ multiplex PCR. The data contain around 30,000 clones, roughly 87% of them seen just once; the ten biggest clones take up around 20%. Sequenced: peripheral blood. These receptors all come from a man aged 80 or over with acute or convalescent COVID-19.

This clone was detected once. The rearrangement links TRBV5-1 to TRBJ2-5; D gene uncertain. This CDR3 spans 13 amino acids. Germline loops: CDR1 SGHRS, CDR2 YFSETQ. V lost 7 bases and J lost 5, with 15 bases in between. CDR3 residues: CASGPLDSETQYF. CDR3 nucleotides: TGCGCCAGCGGGCCCCTCGATTCGGAGACCCAGTACTTC.

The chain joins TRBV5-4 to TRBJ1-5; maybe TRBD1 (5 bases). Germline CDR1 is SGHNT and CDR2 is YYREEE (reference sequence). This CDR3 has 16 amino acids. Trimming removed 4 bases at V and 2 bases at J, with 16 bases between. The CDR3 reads CASSPSPGVRNQPQHF. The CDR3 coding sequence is TGTGCCAGCAGCCCCTCCCCGGGGGTACGCAATCAGCCCCAGCATTTT.

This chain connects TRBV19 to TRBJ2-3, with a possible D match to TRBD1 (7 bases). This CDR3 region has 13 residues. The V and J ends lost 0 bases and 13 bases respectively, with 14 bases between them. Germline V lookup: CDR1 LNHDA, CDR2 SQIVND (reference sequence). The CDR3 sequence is CASSIDRSRGEYF. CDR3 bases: TGTGCCAGTAGTATAGATCGGAGCAGGGGGGAGTATTTT.

The CDR3 spells CASSWGQGIREKLFF. In DNA form, the CDR3 reads TGTGCCAGCAGTTGGGGACAGGGTATCAGGGAAAAACTGTTTTTT. V usage is TRBV6-5 and J usage is TRBJ1-4, with TRBD1 identical over 9 bases. V dropped 4 bases and J dropped 8; count of bases not matched to a gene: 8. Germline V gives CDR1 MNHEY, CDR2 SVGAGI. This CDR3 is 15 amino acids long.

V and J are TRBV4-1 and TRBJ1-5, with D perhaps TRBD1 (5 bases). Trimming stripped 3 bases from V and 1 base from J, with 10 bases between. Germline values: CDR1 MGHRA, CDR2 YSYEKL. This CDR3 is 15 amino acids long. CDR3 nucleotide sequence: TGCGCCAGCAGCCAGGGGAGGGGAAGCAATCAGCCCCAGCATTTT. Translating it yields CASSQGRGSNQPQHF.

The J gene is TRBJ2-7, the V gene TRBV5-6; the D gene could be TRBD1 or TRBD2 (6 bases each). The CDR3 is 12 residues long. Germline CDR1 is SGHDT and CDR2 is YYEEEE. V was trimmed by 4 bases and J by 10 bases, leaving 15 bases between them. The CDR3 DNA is TGTGCCAGCAGCCTGGGGGGCCTCGAACAGTACTTC. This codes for CASSLGGLEQYF.

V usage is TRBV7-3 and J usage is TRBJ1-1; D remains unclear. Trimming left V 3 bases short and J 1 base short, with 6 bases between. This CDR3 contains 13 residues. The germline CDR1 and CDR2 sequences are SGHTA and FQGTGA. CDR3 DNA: TGTGCCAGCAGCTTTGGGCGGAACACTGAAGCTTTCTTT. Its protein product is CASSFGRNTEAFF.

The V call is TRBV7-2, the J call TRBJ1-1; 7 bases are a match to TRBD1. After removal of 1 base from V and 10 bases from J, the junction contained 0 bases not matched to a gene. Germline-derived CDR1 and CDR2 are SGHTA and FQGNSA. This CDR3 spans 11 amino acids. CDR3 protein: CASSLGQGAFF. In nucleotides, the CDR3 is TGTGCCAGCAGCTTAGGACAGGGAGCTTTCTTT.

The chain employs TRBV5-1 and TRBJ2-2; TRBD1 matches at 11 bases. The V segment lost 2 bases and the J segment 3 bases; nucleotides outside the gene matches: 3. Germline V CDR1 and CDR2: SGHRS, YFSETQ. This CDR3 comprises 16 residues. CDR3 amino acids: CASSLTGQGDTGELFF. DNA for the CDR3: TGCGCCAGCAGCTTAACGGGACAGGGGGACACCGGGGAGCTGTTTTTT.

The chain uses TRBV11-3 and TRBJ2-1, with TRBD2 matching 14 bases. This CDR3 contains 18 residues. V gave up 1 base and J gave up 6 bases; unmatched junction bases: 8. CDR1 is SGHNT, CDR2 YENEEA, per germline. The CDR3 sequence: CASSLAGTSGGPGNEQFF. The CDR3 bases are TGTGCCAGCAGCTTAGCGGGGACTAGCGGGGGCCCTGGCAATGAGCAGTTCTTC.

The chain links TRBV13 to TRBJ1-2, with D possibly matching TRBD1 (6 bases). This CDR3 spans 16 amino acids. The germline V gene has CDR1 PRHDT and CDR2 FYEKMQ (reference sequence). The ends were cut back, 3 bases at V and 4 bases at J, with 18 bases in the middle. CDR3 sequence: CASSFAVGAEGYGYTF. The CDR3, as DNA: TGTGCCAGCAGCTTCGCCGTGGGGGCAGAGGGCTATGGCTACACCTTC. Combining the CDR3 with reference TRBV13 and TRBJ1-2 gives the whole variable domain AAGVIQSPRHLIKEKRETATLKCYPIPRHDTVYWYQQGPGQDPQFLISFYEKMQSDKGSIPDRFSAQQFSDYHSELNMSSLELGDSALYFCASSFAVGAEGYGYTFGSGTRLTVV.

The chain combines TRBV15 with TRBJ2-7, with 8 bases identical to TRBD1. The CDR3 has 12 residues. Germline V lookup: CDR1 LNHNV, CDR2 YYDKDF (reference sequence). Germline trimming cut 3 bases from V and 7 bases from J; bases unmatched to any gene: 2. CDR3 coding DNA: TGTGCCACCAGCAGGGGACAGGTTGAGCAGTACTTC. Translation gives CATSRGQVEQYF.

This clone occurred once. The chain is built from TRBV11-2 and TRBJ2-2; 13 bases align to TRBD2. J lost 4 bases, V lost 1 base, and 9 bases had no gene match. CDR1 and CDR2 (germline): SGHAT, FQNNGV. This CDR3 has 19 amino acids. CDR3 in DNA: TGTGCCAGCAGCTTAGGGAGGGTACTAGCGGGGGGGCCCACCGGGGAGCTGTTTTTT. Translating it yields CASSLGRVLAGGPTGELFF.

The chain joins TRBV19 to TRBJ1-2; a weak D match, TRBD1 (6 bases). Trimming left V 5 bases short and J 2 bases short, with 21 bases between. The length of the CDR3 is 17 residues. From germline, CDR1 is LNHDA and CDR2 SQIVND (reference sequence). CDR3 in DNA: TGTGCCAGTAGTGTCGACAGGAGCCGACGTCTCAACTATGGCTACACCTTC. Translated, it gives CASSVDRSRRLNYGYTF.

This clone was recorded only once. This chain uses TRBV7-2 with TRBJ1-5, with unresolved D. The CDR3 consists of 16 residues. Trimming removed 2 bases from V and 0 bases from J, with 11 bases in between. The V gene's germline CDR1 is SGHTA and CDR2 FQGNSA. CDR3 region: CASSLWSSYSNQPQHF. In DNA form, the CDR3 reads TGTGCCAGCAGCTTATGGTCCTCCTATAGCAATCAGCCCCAGCATTTT.

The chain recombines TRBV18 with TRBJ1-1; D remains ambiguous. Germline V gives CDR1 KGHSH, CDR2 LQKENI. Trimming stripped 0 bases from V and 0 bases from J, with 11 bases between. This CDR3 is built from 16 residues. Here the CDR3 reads CASSPPHGPLNTEAFF. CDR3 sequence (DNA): TGTGCCAGCTCACCACCGCACGGTCCTCTGAACACTGAAGCTTTCTTT.

Here the CDR3 DNA reads TGCGCCAGCAGCTCCAGGGCCATCAATTCACCCCTCCACTTT. It translates to CASSSRAINSPLHF. The chain recombines TRBV5-1 with TRBJ1-6; D is possibly TRBD1 (5 bases). CDR3 length: 14 residues. Trimming stripped 3 bases from V and 7 bases from J, with 11 bases between. Germline V gives CDR1 SGHRS, CDR2 YFSETQ.

The CDR3 loop is CASSFDRRGQPQHF. The CDR3 nucleotides are TGTGCCAGCAGCTTTGACAGGAGGGGACAGCCCCAGCATTTT. V and J are TRBV12-1 and TRBJ1-5. TRBV12-1 constitutes a pseudogene. The CDR3 is 14 amino acids.

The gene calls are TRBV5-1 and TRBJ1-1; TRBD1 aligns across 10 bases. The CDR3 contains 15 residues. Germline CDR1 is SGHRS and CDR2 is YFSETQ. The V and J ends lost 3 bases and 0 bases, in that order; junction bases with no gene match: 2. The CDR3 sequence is CASSSTGGLNTEAFF. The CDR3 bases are TGCGCCAGCAGCTCGACAGGGGGCCTGAACACTGAAGCTTTCTTT.

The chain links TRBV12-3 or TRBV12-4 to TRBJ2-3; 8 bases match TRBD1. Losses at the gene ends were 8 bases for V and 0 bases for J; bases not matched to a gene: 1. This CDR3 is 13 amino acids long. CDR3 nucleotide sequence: TGTGCCAGCGGACAGGGAAGCACAGATACGCAGTATTTT. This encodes CASGQGSTDTQYF.

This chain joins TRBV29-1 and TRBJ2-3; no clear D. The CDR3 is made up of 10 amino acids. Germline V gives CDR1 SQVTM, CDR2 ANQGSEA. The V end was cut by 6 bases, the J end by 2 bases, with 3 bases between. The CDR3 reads CSVLTDTQYF. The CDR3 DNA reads TGCAGCGTCCTCACAGATACGCAGTATTTT.

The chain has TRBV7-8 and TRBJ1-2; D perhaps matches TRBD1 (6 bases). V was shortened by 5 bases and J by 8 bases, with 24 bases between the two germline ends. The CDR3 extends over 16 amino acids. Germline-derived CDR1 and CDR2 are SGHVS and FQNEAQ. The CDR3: CASSRLGDTNTEGYTF. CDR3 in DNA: TGTGCCAGCAGCCGCCTAGGGGACACCAATACGGAAGGCTACACCTTC. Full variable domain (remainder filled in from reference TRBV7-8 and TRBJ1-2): GAGVSQSPRYKVAKRGQDVALRCDPISGHVSLFWYQQALGQGPEFLTYFQNEAQLDKSGLPSDRFFAERPEGSVSTLKIQRTQQEDSAVYLCASSRLGDTNTEGYTFGSGTRLTVV.

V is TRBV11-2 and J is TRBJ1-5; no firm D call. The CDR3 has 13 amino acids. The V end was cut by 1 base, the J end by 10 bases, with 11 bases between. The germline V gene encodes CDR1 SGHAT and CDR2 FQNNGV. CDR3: CASSLGVSGPQHF. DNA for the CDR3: TGTGCCAGCAGCTTAGGGGTATCAGGACCCCAGCATTTT.

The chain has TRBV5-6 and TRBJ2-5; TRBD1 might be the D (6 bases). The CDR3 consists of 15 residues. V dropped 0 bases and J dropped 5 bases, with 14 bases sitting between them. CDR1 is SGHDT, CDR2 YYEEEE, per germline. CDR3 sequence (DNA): TGTGCCAGCAGCTTGGTGGGGGCGCGAGGGGAGACCCAGTACTTC. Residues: CASSLVGARGETQYF.

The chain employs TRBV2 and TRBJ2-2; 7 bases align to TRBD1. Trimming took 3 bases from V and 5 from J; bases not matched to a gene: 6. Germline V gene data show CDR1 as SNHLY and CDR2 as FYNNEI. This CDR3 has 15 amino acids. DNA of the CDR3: TGTGCCAGCAGTGAGTCAGGGGGTAGAACCGGGGAGCTGTTTTTT. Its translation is CASSESGGRTGELFF.

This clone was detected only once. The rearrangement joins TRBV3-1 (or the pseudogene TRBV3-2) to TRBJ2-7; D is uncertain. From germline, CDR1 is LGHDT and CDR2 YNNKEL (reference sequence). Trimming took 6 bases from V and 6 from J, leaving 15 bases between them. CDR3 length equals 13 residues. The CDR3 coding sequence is TGTGCCAGCAGTCTATTGCAGGTATCCGAGCAGTACTTC. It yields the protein CASSLLQVSEQYF.

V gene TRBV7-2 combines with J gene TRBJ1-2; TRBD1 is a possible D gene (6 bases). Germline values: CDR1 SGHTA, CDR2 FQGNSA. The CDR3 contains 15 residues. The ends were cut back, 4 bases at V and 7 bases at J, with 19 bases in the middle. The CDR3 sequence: CASSSYDRPSGGYTF. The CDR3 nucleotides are TGTGCCAGCAGCTCCTACGACAGGCCCTCGGGTGGCTACACCTTC.

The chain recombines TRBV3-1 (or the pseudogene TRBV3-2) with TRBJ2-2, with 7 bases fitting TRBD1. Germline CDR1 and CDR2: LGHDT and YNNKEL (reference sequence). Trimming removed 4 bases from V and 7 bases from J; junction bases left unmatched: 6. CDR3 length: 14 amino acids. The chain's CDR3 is CASSRGQVGGELFF. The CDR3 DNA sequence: TGTGCCAGCAGCCGTGGACAGGTTGGCGGGGAGCTGTTTTTT.

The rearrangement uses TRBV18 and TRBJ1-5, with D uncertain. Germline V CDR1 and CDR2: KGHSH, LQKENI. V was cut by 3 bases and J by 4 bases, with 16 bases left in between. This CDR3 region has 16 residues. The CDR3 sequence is CASSPASGRTNQPQHF. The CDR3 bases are TGTGCCAGCTCACCGGCCTCCGGGAGAACGAATCAGCCCCAGCATTTT.